This TCR beta chain comes out of a study of shared clonotypes between healthy human individuals. Study results and limitations: Memory subsets generally showed lower estimated richness than naive subsets. Since donors were few, the genetic and exposure-history diversity represented was limited. Non-shared clonotypes showed lower generation probabilities than clonotypes common to all four donors.

Worth noting for this clone: What it binds is unknown.

TCRdb's table, derived via immunoSEQ multiplex PCR, lists solely in-frame clones and lacks some. The sample records roughly 2.6 million clones, approximately 92% being singletons. Input material: naive CD4+ T cells sorted from blood. As for subset: CD45RA+ positively selected. This sequence was found in a man aged 18 to 30 in good health.

The CDR3 loop reads CAWRAGRDIQYF. The CDR3 DNA follows: TGTGCCTGGAGGGCAGGGAGAGACATTCAGTACTTC. V usage is TRBV30 and J usage is TRBJ2-4; D possibly matches TRBD1 or TRBD2 (5 bases each). The ends were cut back, 3 bases at V and 8 bases at J, with 11 bases in the middle. The germline V gene has CDR1 GTSNPN and CDR2 SVGIG (reference sequence). CDR3 length equals 12 residues.